This T cell receptor beta chain was profiled in a study of blood T cell repertoires in COVID-19. Across the study: PBMCs, B-cell-depleted T cells, or T cells were the source of the cDNA or gDNA that made up the material.

Germline values: CDR1 LGHDT, CDR2 YNNKEL (reference sequence). V lost 4 bases to trimming and J lost 5 bases; unmatched junction nucleotides: 10. This CDR3 has 16 amino acids. Authors' methods: It was from reference gene primer amplification that nucleated cell counts were estimated. The repertoire was sequenced with immunoSEQ multiplex PCR; TCRdb's copy has only in-frame clones and lacks some. D and trimming were read from the DNA, whereas the V and J calls and clone size are those reported in that table. The sample holds 150,000 to 200,000 clones; less than 90% are singletons and the top ten take about 20%.

This chain uses TRBV3-1 (or the pseudogene TRBV3-2) with TRBJ2-5; 10 bases fit TRBD1. Input material: peripheral blood. The origin of this receptor is a man aged 65 to 79 with active or convalescent COVID-19. The CDR3 loop reads CASSRRQGARGETQYF. CDR3 DNA sequence: TGTGCCAGCAGCCGCAGACAGGGGGCACGTGGGGAGACCCAGTACTTC.